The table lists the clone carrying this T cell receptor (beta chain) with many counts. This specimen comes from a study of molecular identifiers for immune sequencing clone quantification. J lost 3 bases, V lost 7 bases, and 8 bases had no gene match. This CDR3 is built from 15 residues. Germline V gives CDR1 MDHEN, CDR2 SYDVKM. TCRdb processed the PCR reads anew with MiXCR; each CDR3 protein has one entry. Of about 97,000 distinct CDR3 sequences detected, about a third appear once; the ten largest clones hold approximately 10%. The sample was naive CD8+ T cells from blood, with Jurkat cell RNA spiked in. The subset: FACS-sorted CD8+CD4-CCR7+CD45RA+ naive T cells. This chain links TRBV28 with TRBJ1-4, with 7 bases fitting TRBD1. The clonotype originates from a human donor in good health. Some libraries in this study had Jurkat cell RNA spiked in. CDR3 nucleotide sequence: TGTGCCAGCACCCGTACAGGGGCGGCTAATGAAAAACTGTTTTTT. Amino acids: CASTRTGAANEKLFF.